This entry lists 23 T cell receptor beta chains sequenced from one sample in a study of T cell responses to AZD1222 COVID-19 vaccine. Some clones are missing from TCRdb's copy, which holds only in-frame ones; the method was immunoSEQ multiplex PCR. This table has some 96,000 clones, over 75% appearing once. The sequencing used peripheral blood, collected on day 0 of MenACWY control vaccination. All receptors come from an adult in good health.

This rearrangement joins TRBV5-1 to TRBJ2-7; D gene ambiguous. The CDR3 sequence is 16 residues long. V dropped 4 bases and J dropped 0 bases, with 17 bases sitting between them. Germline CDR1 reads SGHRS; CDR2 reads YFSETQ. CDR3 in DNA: TGCGCCAGCAGCCCCCTCAGAGTTCTTAGCTCCTACGAGCAGTACTTC. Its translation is CASSPLRVLSSYEQYF.

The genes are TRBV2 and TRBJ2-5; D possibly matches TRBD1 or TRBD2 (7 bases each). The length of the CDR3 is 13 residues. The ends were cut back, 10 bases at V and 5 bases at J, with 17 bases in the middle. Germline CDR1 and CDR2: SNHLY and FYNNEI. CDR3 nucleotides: TGTGCCATCCCAGGGGGGGGTTTGGAGACCCAGTACTTC. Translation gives CAIPGGGLETQYF.

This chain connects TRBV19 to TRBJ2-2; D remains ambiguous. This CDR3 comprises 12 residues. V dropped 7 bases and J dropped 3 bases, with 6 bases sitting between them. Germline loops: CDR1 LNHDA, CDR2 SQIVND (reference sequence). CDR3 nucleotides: TGTGCCAGTATGTATTACACCGGGGAGCTGTTTTTT. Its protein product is CASMYYTGELFF.

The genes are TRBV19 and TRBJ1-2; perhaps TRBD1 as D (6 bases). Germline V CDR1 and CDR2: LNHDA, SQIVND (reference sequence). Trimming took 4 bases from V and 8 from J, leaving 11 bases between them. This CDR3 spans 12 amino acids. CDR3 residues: CASSNRDLGYTF. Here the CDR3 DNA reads TGTGCCAGTAGTAACAGGGATCTGGGCTACACCTTC.

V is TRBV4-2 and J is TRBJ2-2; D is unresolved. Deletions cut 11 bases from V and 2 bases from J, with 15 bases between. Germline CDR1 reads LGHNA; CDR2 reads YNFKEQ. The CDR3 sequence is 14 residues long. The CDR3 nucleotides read TGTGCCGCGGCCCGCGGAACCAACACCGGGGAGCTGTTTTTT. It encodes CAAARGTNTGELFF.

Here the CDR3 reads CASSQDRSYNSPLHF. DNA of the CDR3: TGTGCCAGCAGCCAAGATCGCTCCTATAATTCACCCCTCCACTTT. The chain has TRBV4-2 and TRBJ1-6; D ambiguous. The germline gives CDR1 LGHNA, CDR2 YNFKEQ. V was cut by 0 bases and J by 0 bases, with 3 bases left in between. The CDR3 length is 15 residues.

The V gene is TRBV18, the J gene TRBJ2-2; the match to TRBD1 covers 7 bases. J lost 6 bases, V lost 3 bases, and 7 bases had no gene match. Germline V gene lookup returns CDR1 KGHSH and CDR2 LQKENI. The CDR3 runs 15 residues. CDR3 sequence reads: CASSPRSQGAGELFF. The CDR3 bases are TGTGCCAGCTCACCGAGGAGTCAGGGGGCCGGGGAGCTGTTTTTT.

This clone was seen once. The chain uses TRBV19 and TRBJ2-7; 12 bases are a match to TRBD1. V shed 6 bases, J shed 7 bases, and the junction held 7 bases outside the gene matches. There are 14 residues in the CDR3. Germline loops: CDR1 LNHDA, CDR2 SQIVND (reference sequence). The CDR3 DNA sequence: TGTGCCAGTAGGCCGGGACAGGGGGCGCAAGAGCAGTACTTC. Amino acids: CASRPGQGAQEQYF.

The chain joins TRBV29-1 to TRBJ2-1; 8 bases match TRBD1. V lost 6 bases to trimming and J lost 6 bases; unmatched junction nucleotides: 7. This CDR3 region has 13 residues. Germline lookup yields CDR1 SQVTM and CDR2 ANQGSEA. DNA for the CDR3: TGCAGCGTGTCCCTCCAGGGGGCCAATGAGCAGTTCTTC. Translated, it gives CSVSLQGANEQFF.

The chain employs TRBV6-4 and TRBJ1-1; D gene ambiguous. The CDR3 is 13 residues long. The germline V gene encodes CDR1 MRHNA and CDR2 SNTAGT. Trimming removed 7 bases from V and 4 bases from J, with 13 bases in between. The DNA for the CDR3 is TGTGCCAGCACCCGAGACGTGGGCACTGAAGCTTTCTTT. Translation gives CASTRDVGTEAFF.

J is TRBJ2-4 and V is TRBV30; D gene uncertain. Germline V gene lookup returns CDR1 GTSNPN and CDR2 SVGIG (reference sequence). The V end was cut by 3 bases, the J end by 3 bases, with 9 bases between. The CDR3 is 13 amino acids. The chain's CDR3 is CAWRGAFKNIQYF. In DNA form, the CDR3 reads TGTGCCTGGAGGGGCGCGTTCAAAAACATTCAGTACTTC.

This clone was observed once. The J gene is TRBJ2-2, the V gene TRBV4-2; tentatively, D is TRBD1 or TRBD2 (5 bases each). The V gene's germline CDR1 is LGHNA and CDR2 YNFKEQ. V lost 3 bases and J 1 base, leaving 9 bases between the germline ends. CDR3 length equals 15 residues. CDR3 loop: CASSQGRVNTGELFF. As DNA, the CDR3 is TGTGCCAGCAGCCAGGGGCGGGTGAACACCGGGGAGCTGTTTTTT.

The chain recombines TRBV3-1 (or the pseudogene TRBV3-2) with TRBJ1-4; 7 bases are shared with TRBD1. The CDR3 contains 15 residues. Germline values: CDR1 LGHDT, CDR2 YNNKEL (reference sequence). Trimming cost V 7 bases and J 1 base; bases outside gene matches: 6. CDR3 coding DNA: TGTGCCAGCACTCCCGGGGACAGAACTAATGAAAAACTGTTTTTT. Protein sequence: CASTPGDRTNEKLFF.

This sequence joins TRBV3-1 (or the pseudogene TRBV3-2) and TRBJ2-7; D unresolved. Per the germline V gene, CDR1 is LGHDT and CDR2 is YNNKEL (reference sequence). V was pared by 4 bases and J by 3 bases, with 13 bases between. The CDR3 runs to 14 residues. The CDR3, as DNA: TGTGCCAGCAGCCTCTCGGACCGCTTCTACGAGCAGTACTTC. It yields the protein CASSLSDRFYEQYF.

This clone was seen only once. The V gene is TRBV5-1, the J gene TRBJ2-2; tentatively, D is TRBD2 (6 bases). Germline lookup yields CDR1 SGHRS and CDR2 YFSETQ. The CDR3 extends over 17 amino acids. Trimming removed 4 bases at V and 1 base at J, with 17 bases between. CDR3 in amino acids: CASSRNGGAGNTGELFF. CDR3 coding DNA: TGCGCCAGCAGCCGGAATGGAGGGGCGGGGAACACCGGGGAGCTGTTTTTT.

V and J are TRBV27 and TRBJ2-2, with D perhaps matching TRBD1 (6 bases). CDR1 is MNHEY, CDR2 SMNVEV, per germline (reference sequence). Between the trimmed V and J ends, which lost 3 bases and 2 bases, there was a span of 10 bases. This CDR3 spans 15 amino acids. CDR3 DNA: TGTGCCAGCAGTTTCAGGGGCCCTAACACCGGGGAGCTGTTTTTT. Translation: CASSFRGPNTGELFF.

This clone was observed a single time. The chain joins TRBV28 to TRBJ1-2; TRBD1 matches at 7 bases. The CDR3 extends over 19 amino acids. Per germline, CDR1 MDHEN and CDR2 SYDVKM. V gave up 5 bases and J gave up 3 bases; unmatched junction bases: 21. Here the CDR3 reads CASSLMTGPPPTSDYGYTF. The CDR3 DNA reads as TGTGCCAGCAGTCTAATGACAGGGCCACCTCCGACTTCCGACTATGGCTACACCTTC.

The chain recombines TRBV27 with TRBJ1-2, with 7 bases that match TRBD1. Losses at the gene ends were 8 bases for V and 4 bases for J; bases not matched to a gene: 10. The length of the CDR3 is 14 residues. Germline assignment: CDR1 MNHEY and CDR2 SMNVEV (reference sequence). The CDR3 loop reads CASGRSGTVYGYTF. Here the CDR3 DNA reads TGTGCCAGCGGACGGTCCGGGACAGTCTATGGCTACACCTTC.

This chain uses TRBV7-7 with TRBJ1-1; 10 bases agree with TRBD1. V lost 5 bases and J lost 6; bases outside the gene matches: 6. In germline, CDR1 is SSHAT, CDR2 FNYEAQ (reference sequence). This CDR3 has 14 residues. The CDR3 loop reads CASSEGQGTPEAFF. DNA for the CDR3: TGTGCCAGCAGCGAGGGACAGGGGACCCCTGAAGCTTTCTTT.

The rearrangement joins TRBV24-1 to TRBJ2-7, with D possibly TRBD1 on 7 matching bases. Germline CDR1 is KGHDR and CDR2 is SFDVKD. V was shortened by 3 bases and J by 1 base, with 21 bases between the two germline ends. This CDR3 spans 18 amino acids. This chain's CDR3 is CATSDGGGSGQVSYEQYF. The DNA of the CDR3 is TGTGCCACCAGTGATGGAGGAGGGTCCGGACAGGTTTCCTACGAGCAGTACTTC.

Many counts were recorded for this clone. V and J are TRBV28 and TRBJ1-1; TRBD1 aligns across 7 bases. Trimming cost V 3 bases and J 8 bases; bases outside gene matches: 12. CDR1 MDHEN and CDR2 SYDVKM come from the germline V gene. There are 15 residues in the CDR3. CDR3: CASSFRRGGLTEAFF. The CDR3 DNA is TGTGCCAGCAGTTTCAGACGAGGGGGCTTGACAGAAGCTTTCTTT.

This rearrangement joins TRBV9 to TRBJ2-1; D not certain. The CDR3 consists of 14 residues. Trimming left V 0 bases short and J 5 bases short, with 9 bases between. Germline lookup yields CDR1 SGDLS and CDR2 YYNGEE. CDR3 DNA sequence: TGTGCCAGCAGCGTAGCCACTCTGGACAATGAGCAGTTCTTC. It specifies CASSVATLDNEQFF.

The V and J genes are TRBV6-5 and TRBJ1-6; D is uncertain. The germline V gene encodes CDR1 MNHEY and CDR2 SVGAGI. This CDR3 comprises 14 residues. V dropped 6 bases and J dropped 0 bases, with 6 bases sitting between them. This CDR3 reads CASRPSSYNSPLHF. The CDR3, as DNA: TGTGCCAGCAGGCCCAGCTCCTATAATTCACCCCTCCACTTT.